This entry describes one T cell receptor beta chain. The data belong to a study of blood T cell repertoires in COVID-19. On the study more broadly: The analysed material was cDNA or gDNA that came from T cells, B-cell-depleted T cells, or PBMCs.

Under the authors' procedure: Estimated nucleated cell counts came from reference gene primer amplification. Some clones are missing from TCRdb's copy, which holds only in-frame ones; the method was immunoSEQ multiplex PCR. Clone size and V and J calls were adopted from that table, with D and trimming inferred from the DNA. The sample has some 180,000 clones; 85% to 90% are singletons. Trimming at V came to 6 bases and at J to 5 bases, leaving 13 bases not matched to a gene. Per the germline V gene, CDR1 is MNHEY and CDR2 is SMNVEV (reference sequence). CDR3 length: 15 residues. The receptor comes from a man aged 35-49 years with active or convalescent COVID-19. The V gene is TRBV27, the J gene TRBJ2-7; the match to TRBD1 covers 7 bases. Sample: peripheral blood. CDR3 sequence reads: CASSESAQGTHEQYF. CDR3 DNA sequence: TGTGCCAGCAGCGAAAGTGCACAGGGGACCCACGAGCAGTACTTC.